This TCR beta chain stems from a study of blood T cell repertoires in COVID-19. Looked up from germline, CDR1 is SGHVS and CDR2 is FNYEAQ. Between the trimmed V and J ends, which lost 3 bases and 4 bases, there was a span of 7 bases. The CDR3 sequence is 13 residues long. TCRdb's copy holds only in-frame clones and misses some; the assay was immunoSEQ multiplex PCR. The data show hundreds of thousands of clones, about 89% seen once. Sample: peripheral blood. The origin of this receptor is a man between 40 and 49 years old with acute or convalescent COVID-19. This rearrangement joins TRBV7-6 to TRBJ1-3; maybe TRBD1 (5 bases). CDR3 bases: TGTGCCAGCAGCTTGACAGAAGGAAACACCATATATTTT. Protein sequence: CASSLTEGNTIYF.